This T cell receptor beta chain was sequenced in a study of blood T cell repertoires in COVID-19. V lost 6 bases and J 4 bases, leaving 12 bases between the germline ends. The CDR3 sequence is 13 residues long. Germline CDR1 SGHTA, CDR2 FQGNSA. TCRdb's copy holds only in-frame clones and misses some; the assay was immunoSEQ multiplex PCR. The table records roughly 440,000 clones, about 91% of them present only once. Input material: peripheral blood. This sequence was found in a woman aged 45-59 years with COVID-19, enrolled during active disease. The chain has TRBV7-2 and TRBJ1-2; D is perhaps TRBD1 (6 bases). CDR3 nucleotides: TGTGCCAGCAGACCTACAGGGCGCTATGGCTACACCTTC. It translates to CASRPTGRYGYTF.